This T cell receptor (beta chain) was captured in a study of cytomegalovirus exposure and HLA in healthy donors. A remark on this clone: Its target is unknown.

Amplification used 60 Vbeta primers and 13 Jbeta primers. Repertoires were generated with immunoSEQ multiplex PCR, while TCRdb's copy carries only in-frame clones and drops some. The sample holds roughly 160,000 clones; over 70% are singletons and the top ten take approximately 1.3%. Whole-study results and caveats: Researchers reportedly found TCR beta sequences accurately predicted most subjects' HLA-A and HLA-B alleles. The study listed 150 to 200 cytomegalovirus-associated TCR beta chains. A later analysis showed HLA-associated TCR beta chains outstripping equally common others in clonal expansion. Later work found that TCR association rates differed between HLA loci; DRB1 had the most and HLA-C the fewest.

CDR1 and CDR2 (germline): MNHEY, SMNVEV (reference sequence). The V segment lost 4 bases and the J segment 6 bases; nucleotides outside the gene matches: 11. This CDR3 spans 15 amino acids. This TCR derives from a boy younger than 10 in good health and CMV-seronegative. The chain has TRBV27 and TRBJ2-7; 8 bases map to TRBD2. Sequences were obtained from PBMCs. CDR3 sequence reads: CASSSPGREAVEQYF. CDR3 nucleotides: TGTGCCAGCAGTTCCCCCGGGCGGGAGGCCGTCGAGCAGTACTTC.